These 29 T cell receptor beta chains share one sample of origin, sequenced in a study of cytomegalovirus exposure and HLA in healthy donors. Amplification used 60 Vbeta primers and 13 Jbeta primers. Clones were read by immunoSEQ multiplex PCR, and TCRdb kept only the in-frame ones, dropping some. The sample lists 150,000 to 200,000 clones; 82% were seen once. Sequenced sample: PBMCs. These receptor sequences come from a man between 35 and 55 years old in good health and CMV-seronegative.

The chain links TRBV14 to TRBJ2-1; perhaps TRBD2 as D (6 bases). This CDR3 region has 17 residues. V was clipped by 1 base and J by 4 bases, with 17 bases between them. CDR1 and CDR2 (germline): SGHDN, FVKESK. The CDR3 DNA sequence: TGTGCCAGCAGCCAAGTGCTAAGCGGGCCTCGTTACAATGAGCAGTTCTTC. Amino acid sequence: CASSQVLSGPRYNEQFF.

The chain uses TRBV5-1 and TRBJ1-2; D call uncertain. The V gene lost 4 bases and the J gene lost 6 bases, with 13 bases spanning the gap. Germline loops: CDR1 SGHRS, CDR2 YFSETQ. The CDR3 sequence is 13 residues long. CDR3 in amino acids: CASSLGGTDGYTF. The CDR3 DNA reads TGCGCCAGCAGCCTCGGAGGTACGGATGGCTACACCTTC.

This chain connects TRBV6-5 to TRBJ1-2; D not certain. CDR1 MNHEY and CDR2 SVGAGI come from the germline V gene. Trimming removed 7 bases from V and 1 base from J, with 13 bases in between. CDR3 length equals 14 residues. CDR3 nucleotides: TGTGCCAGCAAGACTCCAGCACTTAACTATGGCTACACCTTC. It translates to CASKTPALNYGYTF.

CDR3 DNA: TGTGCCAGCAGTTTGCCAGCGGGGAACCAAGAGACCCAGTACTTC. Translated: CASSLPAGNQETQYF. The V and J genes are TRBV28 and TRBJ2-5, with TRBD2 matching over 7 bases. Germline loops: CDR1 MDHEN, CDR2 SYDVKM. The CDR3 is 15 residues long. The junction had 4 bases not matched to a gene; V was cut back by 3 bases and J by 0 bases.

This chain uses TRBV30 with TRBJ1-5, with a possible D match to TRBD1 (6 bases). Germline CDR1 and CDR2: GTSNPN and SVGIG (reference sequence). The V end was cut by 2 bases, the J end by 4 bases, with 18 bases between. This CDR3 is 16 amino acids long. The chain's CDR3 is CAWSRGGGSGNQPQHF. In DNA form, the CDR3 reads TGTGCCTGGAGTAGGGGAGGGGGTTCGGGAAATCAGCCCCAGCATTTT.

J is TRBJ2-7 and V is TRBV5-1; TRBD1 might be the D (6 bases). Germline V gene lookup returns CDR1 SGHRS and CDR2 YFSETQ. V was trimmed by 4 bases and J by 1 base, leaving 18 bases between them. This CDR3 comprises 16 residues. In DNA, the CDR3 is TGCGCCAGCAGCGTGGCTCCCGGGACACTATCCTACGAGCAGTACTTC. Its translation: CASSVAPGTLSYEQYF. Based on the CDR3 plus reference TRBV5-1 and TRBJ2-7, the full variable domain is KAGVTQTPRYLIKTRGQQVTLSCSPISGHRSVSWYQQTPGQGLQFLFEYFSETQRNKGNFPGRFSGRQFSNSRSEMNVSTLELGDSALYLCASSVAPGTLSYEQYFGPGTRLTVT.

V is TRBV19 and J is TRBJ1-1, with TRBD1 as a possible D gene (5 bases). The CDR3 is 15 residues long. Looked up from germline, CDR1 is LNHDA and CDR2 is SQIVND (reference sequence). Trimming pared 10 bases from V and 5 bases from J, leaving 23 bases between. The CDR3 reads CATTDGSGGRTEAFF. The CDR3 nucleotides are TGTGCCACCACAGATGGCAGCGGGGGAAGGACTGAAGCTTTCTTT.

This clone was found once. Additional DNA sequences in this sample encode the identical CDR3. This chain uses TRBV5-1 with TRBJ2-6; weak D call: TRBD1 (5 bases). The V end lost 4 bases, the J end lost 1 base, and 12 bases lay between the germline ends. Germline V gene sequence: CDR1 SGHRS, CDR2 YFSETQ. This CDR3 spans 16 amino acids. The CDR3 protein is CASSLTGTSGANVLTF. The DNA for the CDR3 is TGCGCCAGCAGCCTAACAGGCACGTCTGGGGCCAACGTCCTGACTTTC. The full variable domain, in which reference TRBV5-1 and TRBJ2-6 provide the parts outside the CDR3, is KAGVTQTPRYLIKTRGQQVTLSCSPISGHRSVSWYQQTPGQGLQFLFEYFSETQRNKGNFPGRFSGRQFSNSRSEMNVSTLELGDSALYLCASSLTGTSGANVLTFGAGSRLTVL.

The rearrangement uses TRBV6-1 and TRBJ1-5; D remains unclear. Germline V gene data show CDR1 as MNHNS and CDR2 as SASEGT. This CDR3 region has 15 residues. The V end lost 0 bases, the J end lost 7 bases, and 13 bases lay between the germline ends. CDR3 in DNA: TGTGCCAGCAGTGAAGCCGGGGTGGGTTACCAGCCCCAGCATTTT. Translated, it gives CASSEAGVGYQPQHF.

The chain joins TRBV7-3 to TRBJ2-7, with D possibly matching TRBD1 (6 bases). Germline assignment: CDR1 SGHTA and CDR2 FQGTGA. The V end lost 1 base, the J end lost 2 bases, and 12 bases lay between the germline ends. CDR3 length equals 15 residues. CDR3 protein: CASSLIGTQTYEQYF. The DNA for the CDR3 is TGTGCCAGCAGCTTAATTGGGACACAGACCTACGAGCAGTACTTC.

The chain links TRBV15 to TRBJ2-3; the match to TRBD2 covers 8 bases. V shed 0 bases, J shed 1 base, and the junction held 9 bases outside the gene matches. Germline V CDR1 and CDR2: LNHNV, YYDKDF (reference sequence). The CDR3 consists of 18 residues. CDR3 nucleotide sequence: TGTGCCACCAGCAGAGATTGGGTTTTGCGGGGGGGCACAGATACGCAGTATTTT. Translating it yields CATSRDWVLRGGTDTQYF.

The chain carries TRBV7-2 and TRBJ2-7, with a possible D match to TRBD2 (6 bases). Germline assignment: CDR1 SGHTA and CDR2 FQGNSA. V was trimmed by 9 bases and J by 0 bases, leaving 15 bases between them. The CDR3 sequence is 14 residues long. CDR3: CASGRSGFSYEQYF. The DNA of the CDR3 is TGTGCCAGTGGGAGGAGCGGTTTCTCCTACGAGCAGTACTTC.

The rearrangement links TRBV6-4 to TRBJ2-3; D remains unclear. V was trimmed by 6 bases and J by 0 bases, leaving 7 bases between them. The length of the CDR3 is 13 residues. Germline CDR1 is MRHNA and CDR2 is SNTAGT. This chain's CDR3 is CASRAESTDTQYF. DNA for the CDR3: TGTGCCAGCAGAGCTGAAAGCACAGATACGCAGTATTTT.

This chain links TRBV6-5 with TRBJ1-1; D is undetermined. CDR3 length: 13 amino acids. Trimming cost V 4 bases and J 8 bases, with 14 bases left between them. Per germline, CDR1 MNHEY and CDR2 SVGAGI. The CDR3 region is CASSSLDSREAFF. CDR3 DNA: TGTGCCAGCAGTTCACTTGACTCGAGAGAAGCTTTCTTT.

The chain is built from TRBV28 and TRBJ2-7; TRBD2 matches 10 bases. V shed 6 bases and J 3 bases; nucleotides not matched to a gene: 5. The V gene's germline CDR1 is MDHEN and CDR2 SYDVKM. The CDR3 sequence is 14 residues long. The CDR3 loop reads CASSPPSGSYEQYF. The CDR3 DNA is TGTGCCAGCAGCCCGCCTAGCGGGAGCTACGAGCAGTACTTC.

The gene calls are TRBV20-1 and TRBJ1-1; TRBD1 matches 7 bases. The CDR3 runs 11 residues. Germline V gene data show CDR1 as DFQATT and CDR2 as SNEGSKA (reference sequence). In nucleotides, the CDR3 is TGCAGGGGGACAGTGAACACTGAAGCTTTCTTT. It yields the protein CRGTVNTEAFF.

V is TRBV9 and J is TRBJ2-2; 12 bases are a match to TRBD2. The CDR3 has 16 residues. Germline CDR1 SGDLS, CDR2 YYNGEE. Germline trimming cut 2 bases from V and 6 bases from J; bases unmatched to any gene: 5. CDR3: CASSVELAGGAGELFF. The CDR3 bases are TGTGCCAGCAGCGTCGAGCTAGCGGGGGGGGCCGGGGAGCTGTTTTTT. The full variable domain, its missing parts supplied by reference TRBV9 and TRBJ2-2, is DSGVTQTPKHLITATGQRVTLRCSPRSGDLSVYWYQQSLDQGLQFLIQYYNGEERAKGNILERFSAQQFPDLHSELNLSSLELGDSALYFCASSVELAGGAGELFFGEGSRLTVL.

The chain is built from TRBV7-6 and TRBJ2-1; 8 nucleotides match TRBD2. Per the germline V gene, CDR1 is SGHVS and CDR2 is FNYEAQ. This CDR3 has 16 amino acids. Losses at the gene ends were 5 bases for V and 4 bases for J; bases not matched to a gene: 10. In DNA, the CDR3 is TGTGCCAGCAGCCAGGTGGGGCGGGGGGCTTACAATGAGCAGTTCTTC. This codes for CASSQVGRGAYNEQFF.

The chain employs TRBV28 and TRBJ2-1, with TRBD2 identical over 8 bases. The CDR3 loop spans 13 amino acids. The trim removed 6 bases at V and 8 bases at J, leaving 6 bases unmatched. The germline CDR1 and CDR2 sequences are MDHEN and SYDVKM. For the CDR3, the DNA is TGTGCCAGCAGAGCGGGAGTGGGATATGAGCAGTTCTTC. Translated, it gives CASRAGVGYEQFF.

The chain joins TRBV15 to TRBJ1-5, with D uncertain. V was trimmed by 0 bases and J by 4 bases, leaving 16 bases between them. CDR1 is LNHNV and CDR2 is YYDKDF in the germline V gene (reference sequence). There are 17 residues in the CDR3. The CDR3 loop is CATSRDPTSVPNQPQHF. CDR3 DNA: TGTGCCACCAGCAGAGATCCCACATCCGTCCCTAATCAGCCCCAGCATTTT.

This clone was picked up one time. V gene TRBV5-1 combines with J gene TRBJ2-1; 9 bases match TRBD1. J lost 5 bases, V lost 4 bases, and 7 bases had no gene match. CDR1 SGHRS and CDR2 YFSETQ come from the germline V gene. The length of the CDR3 is 15 residues. In nucleotides, the CDR3 is TGCGCCAGCAGCCGGGGGACAGGGAATGACAATGAGCAGTTCTTC. This codes for CASSRGTGNDNEQFF.

The genes are TRBV7-9 and TRBJ2-7; 9 bases fit TRBD1. This CDR3 spans 13 amino acids. V lost 5 bases, J lost 7 bases, and 6 bases stayed unmatched. Germline V gene sequence: CDR1 SEHNR, CDR2 FQNEAQ (reference sequence). The CDR3 here is CASSGEDRGEQYF. Here the CDR3 DNA reads TGTGCCAGCAGCGGTGAGGACAGGGGTGAGCAGTACTTC. The entire variable domain, with the rest obtained from reference TRBV7-9 and TRBJ2-7, is as follows: DTGVSQNPRHKITKRGQNVTFRCDPISEHNRLYWYRQTLGQGPEFLTYFQNEAQLEKSRLLSDRFSAERPKGSFSTLEIQRTEQGDSAMYLCASSGEDRGEQYFGPGTRLTVT.

This clone was seen a handful of times. This rearrangement joins TRBV2 to TRBJ1-2; 8 bases line up with TRBD1. This CDR3 has 13 amino acids. Germline V gene lookup returns CDR1 SNHLY and CDR2 FYNNEI. Losses at the gene ends were 6 bases for V and 2 bases for J; bases not matched to a gene: 2. The CDR3 nucleotides are TGTGCCAGCAGCTGGACAGGGAACTATGGCTACACCTTC. It codes for CASSWTGNYGYTF.

The rearrangement links TRBV28 to TRBJ1-1; D gene uncertain. The V gene's germline CDR1 is MDHEN and CDR2 SYDVKM. Deletions cut 5 bases from V and 1 base from J, with 8 bases between. This CDR3 region has 13 residues. The CDR3 coding sequence is TGTGCCAGCAGTCTCTCCGGGAACACTGAAGCTTTCTTT. Translation: CASSLSGNTEAFF.

This clone showed up just once. This rearrangement joins TRBV7-6 to TRBJ2-3, with 11 bases aligning to TRBD2. Trimming removed 0 bases from V and 3 bases from J; junction bases left unmatched: 2. The CDR3 covers 16 residues. The germline V gene encodes CDR1 SGHVS and CDR2 FNYEAQ. CDR3 DNA sequence: TGTGCCAGCAGCTTAGCGGGGACTAGCGGAACAGATACGCAGTATTTT. Residues: CASSLAGTSGTDTQYF. Combining the CDR3 with reference TRBV7-6 and TRBJ2-3 gives the whole variable domain GAGVSQSPRYKVTKRGQDVALRCDPISGHVSLYWYRQALGQGPEFLTYFNYEAQQDKSGLPNDRFSAERPEGSISTLTIQRTEQRDSAMYRCASSLAGTSGTDTQYFGPGTRLTVL.

This clone was found once. The chain uses TRBV9 and TRBJ1-5, with D tentatively TRBD1 (6 bases). The CDR3 is 16 amino acids. CDR1 is SGDLS and CDR2 is YYNGEE in the germline V gene. The V gene lost 0 bases and the J gene lost 1 base, with 11 bases spanning the gap. CDR3 residues: CASSVGGPTSNQPQHF. CDR3 nucleotide sequence: TGTGCCAGCAGCGTAGGGGGGCCGACAAGCAATCAGCCCCAGCATTTT.

The sample holds a few counts of this clone. The V call is TRBV27, the J call TRBJ1-1, with a tentative D call TRBD1 (5 bases). V gave up 5 bases and J gave up 1 base, with 20 bases separating them. The CDR3 length is 17 residues. Germline V lookup: CDR1 MNHEY, CDR2 SMNVEV (reference sequence). CDR3 DNA sequence: TGTGCCAGCAGTCCATTCCCCCCCAGGAGGGGGAACACTGAAGCTTTCTTT. This gives the protein CASSPFPPRRGNTEAFF.

This chain connects TRBV7-2 to TRBJ1-5; 9 nucleotides align to TRBD1. The CDR3 is 14 amino acids. V was pared by 8 bases and J by 2 bases, with 4 bases of the junction left unmatched. Germline V gene lookup returns CDR1 SGHTA and CDR2 FQGNSA. The CDR3 DNA reads TGTGCCAGCGCGGACAGGGGTGGCAATCAGCCCCAGCATTTT. This encodes CASADRGGNQPQHF.

The chain couples TRBV2 to TRBJ2-1, with TRBD2 matching 11 bases. CDR1 and CDR2 from the germline V gene are SNHLY and FYNNEI. The CDR3 is 15 amino acids. V shed 6 bases, J shed 7 bases, and the junction held 8 bases outside the gene matches. The CDR3 is CASRAGTSGMNEQFF. The CDR3 nucleotides read TGTGCCAGCAGGGCCGGGACTAGCGGCATGAATGAGCAGTTCTTC.